Listed below are T cell receptor beta chains from one sample, sequenced in a study of CD8+ T cells in alopecia areata. Using immunoSEQ multiplex PCR, the repertoire was profiled, and TCRdb retains in-frame clones only, with some absent. The data contain 200,000 or so clones, 55% to 75% of them seen just once; the ten biggest clones take up roughly 5%. The sequences come from CD4+ T cells sorted from blood, collected at week 24, from a patient treated with tofacitinib. The source is a human donor with alopecia areata. Both conserved end residues are part of each CDR3. A D gene is named only where the DNA matches it firmly. Some rows have no size entry. The others give once, few or many, or a class for an expanded clone.

clone_size: .; v_call: TRBV18; cdr3_length: 14; d_call: .; j_call: TRBJ2-3; cdr3_nt: TGTGCCAGCTCACCCAAACTCGGCACAGATACGCAGTATTTT; cdr3_aa: CASSPKLGTDTQYF
clone_size: .; v_call: TRBV7-2; cdr3_length: 15; d_call: .; j_call: TRBJ2-1; cdr3_nt: TGTGCCAGCAGTGCGGACTCAGCCACCTACAATGAGCAGTTCTTC; cdr3_aa: CASSADSATYNEQFF
clone_size: .; v_call: TRBV9; cdr3_length: 15; d_call: .; j_call: TRBJ2-1; cdr3_nt: TGTGCCAGCAGCCCAAGGGGGGGCGCTCCTAGTGAGCAGTTCTTC; cdr3_aa: CASSPRGGAPSEQFF
clone_size: once; v_call: TRBV4-2; cdr3_length: 17; d_call: TRBD2; j_call: TRBJ2-7; cdr3_nt: TGTGCCAGCAGCCTAAGGGCGGGGACTACCTCCTCCTACGAGCAGTACTTC; cdr3_aa: CASSLRAGTTSSYEQYF
clone_size: once; v_call: TRBV6-5; cdr3_length: 15; d_call: .; j_call: TRBJ2-6; cdr3_nt: TGTGCCAGCAGTTTAGTTAGCTCTGGGGCCAACGTCCTGACTTTC; cdr3_aa: CASSLVSSGANVLTF
clone_size: .; v_call: TRBV9; cdr3_length: 16; d_call: .; j_call: TRBJ2-1; cdr3_nt: TGTGCCAGCAGCGTCTCCCCCGGGCTAGCCCACGAGAAGCGGTTCTTC; cdr3_aa: CASSVSPGLAHEKRFF
clone_size: .; v_call: TRBV9; cdr3_length: 17; d_call: .; j_call: TRBJ2-5; cdr3_nt: TGTGCCAGCAGCTTAGGGTCGGGTGGCTTCTCGGAAAAGACCCAGTACTTC; cdr3_aa: CASSLGSGGFSEKTQYF
clone_size: .; v_call: TRBV28; cdr3_length: 14; d_call: TRBD2; j_call: TRBJ2-1; cdr3_nt: TGTGCCAGCAGTTCTGGGGGAGGGGTCGATGAGCAGTTCTTC; cdr3_aa: CASSSGGGVDEQFF
clone_size: .; v_call: TRBV7-2; cdr3_length: 15; d_call: .; j_call: TRBJ2-7; cdr3_nt: TGTGCCAGCAGCTTAGCAAGGCAGCCAAGGGAGGTGCAGTACTTC; cdr3_aa: CASSLARQPREVQYF
clone_size: .; v_call: TRBV7-2; cdr3_length: 14; d_call: .; j_call: TRBJ2-2; cdr3_nt: TGTGCCAGCAGCTTAGACCTATTGCCCGGGGAGCTGTTTTTT; cdr3_aa: CASSLDLLPGELFF
clone_size: .; v_call: TRBV5-1; cdr3_length: 14; d_call: TRBD1; j_call: TRBJ1-4; cdr3_nt: TGCGCCAGCACGCCGGGACAGGGGAATGAAAAACTGTTTTTT; cdr3_aa: CASTPGQGNEKLFF
clone_size: .; v_call: TRBV7-2; cdr3_length: 14; d_call: TRBD2; j_call: TRBJ2-7; cdr3_nt: TGTGCCAGCAGTACCATCGGGAGGTTGAGCGAGCAGTACTTC; cdr3_aa: CASSTIGRLSEQYF
clone_size: .; v_call: TRBV7-2; cdr3_length: 14; d_call: TRBD1; j_call: TRBJ2-3; cdr3_nt: TGTGCCAGCAGCTTGGGACAGGGGACAGATACGCAGTATTTT; cdr3_aa: CASSLGQGTDTQYF
clone_size: .; v_call: TRBV25-1; cdr3_length: 14; d_call: .; j_call: TRBJ1-2; cdr3_nt: TGTGCCAGCAGTGAAATAGGCAGGGGTAACGGCTACACCTTC; cdr3_aa: CASSEIGRGNGYTF
clone_size: .; v_call: TRBV29-1; cdr3_length: 13; d_call: .; j_call: TRBJ2-7; cdr3_nt: TGCAGCGTGCTTAGGGGGACCCCCTCCGAGCAGTACTTC; cdr3_aa: CSVLRGTPSEQYF
clone_size: .; v_call: TRBV4-3; cdr3_length: 18; d_call: .; j_call: TRBJ2-6; cdr3_nt: TGCGCCAGCAGCCAAGCTTGGGCGACGGACTCTGGGGCCAACGTCCTGACTTTC; cdr3_aa: CASSQAWATDSGANVLTF
clone_size: .; v_call: TRBV5-4; cdr3_length: 13; d_call: .; j_call: TRBJ2-1; cdr3_nt: TGTGCCAGCAGCGCCTCATTCGGGGGCGCGGAGTTCTTC; cdr3_aa: CASSASFGGAEFF
clone_size: .; v_call: TRBV29-1; cdr3_length: 13; d_call: .; j_call: TRBJ1-5; cdr3_nt: TGCAGCGTTGTCCCCAGAGTCGGTCAGCCCCAGCATTTT; cdr3_aa: CSVVPRVGQPQHF
clone_size: .; v_call: TRBV7-2; cdr3_length: 14; d_call: .; j_call: TRBJ1-2; cdr3_nt: TGTGCCAGCAGCTTTTCCCAACTCAACTATGGCTACACCTTC; cdr3_aa: CASSFSQLNYGYTF
clone_size: .; v_call: TRBV2; cdr3_length: 14; d_call: .; j_call: TRBJ1-2; cdr3_nt: TGTGCCAGCAGTTATGGGACCGTAGAGTATGGCTACACCTTC; cdr3_aa: CASSYGTVEYGYTF
clone_size: .; v_call: TRBV7-2; cdr3_length: 13; d_call: .; j_call: TRBJ1-2; cdr3_nt: TGTGCCAGCAGCTTAGATCCGGTTTATGGCTACACCTTC; cdr3_aa: CASSLDPVYGYTF
clone_size: few; v_call: TRBV5-1; cdr3_length: 15; d_call: .; j_call: TRBJ2-5; cdr3_nt: TGCGCCAGCAGCTTGGTAGGGGCCCGGGGCGAGACCCAGTACTTC; cdr3_aa: CASSLVGARGETQYF
clone_size: .; v_call: TRBV9; cdr3_length: 14; d_call: .; j_call: TRBJ1-1; cdr3_nt: TGTGCCAGCAGCGCCCAACAGGGGAACACTGAAGCTTTCTTT; cdr3_aa: CASSAQQGNTEAFF
clone_size: .; v_call: TRBV6-5; cdr3_length: 12; d_call: .; j_call: TRBJ1-1; cdr3_nt: TGTGCCAGCAGTCGGCGGGATACTGAAGCTTTCTTT; cdr3_aa: CASSRRDTEAFF
clone_size: .; v_call: TRBV7-9; cdr3_length: 15; d_call: .; j_call: TRBJ2-5; cdr3_nt: TGTGCCAGCAGCGGGCCTAGCAGTAATCAAGAGACCCAGTACTTC; cdr3_aa: CASSGPSSNQETQYF
clone_size: .; v_call: TRBV2; cdr3_length: 14; d_call: .; j_call: TRBJ2-1; cdr3_nt: TGTGCCAGCAGTGAATTCCGGGACTACAATGAGCAGTTCTTC; cdr3_aa: CASSEFRDYNEQFF
clone_size: .; v_call: TRBV5-4; cdr3_length: 14; d_call: .; j_call: TRBJ1-1; cdr3_nt: TGTGCCAGCAGCCTCAAGGGAGGGGACACTGAAGCTTTCTTT; cdr3_aa: CASSLKGGDTEAFF
clone_size: few; v_call: TRBV29-1; cdr3_length: 16; d_call: TRBD1; j_call: TRBJ1-4; cdr3_nt: TGCAGCGTTTCCGGGACAGGGGCTACAACTAATGAAAAACTGTTTTTT; cdr3_aa: CSVSGTGATTNEKLFF
clone_size: once; v_call: TRBV7-9; cdr3_length: 12; d_call: .; j_call: TRBJ1-2; cdr3_nt: TGTGCCAGCAGCTTAAACGTAGCAGTGAACACCTTC; cdr3_aa: CASSLNVAVNTF